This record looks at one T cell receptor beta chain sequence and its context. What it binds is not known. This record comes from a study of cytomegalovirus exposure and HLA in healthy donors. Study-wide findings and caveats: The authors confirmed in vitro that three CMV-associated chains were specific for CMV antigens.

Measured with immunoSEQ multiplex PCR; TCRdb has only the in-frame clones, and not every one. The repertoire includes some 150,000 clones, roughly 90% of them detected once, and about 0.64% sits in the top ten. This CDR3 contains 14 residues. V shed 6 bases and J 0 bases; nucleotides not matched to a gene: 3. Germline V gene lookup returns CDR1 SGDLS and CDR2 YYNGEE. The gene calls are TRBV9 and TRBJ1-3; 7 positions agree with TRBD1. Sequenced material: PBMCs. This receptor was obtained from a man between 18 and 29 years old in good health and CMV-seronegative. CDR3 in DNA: TGTGCCAGCAATACAGGGGTCTCTGGAAACACCATATATTTT. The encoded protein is CASNTGVSGNTIYF.